This T cell receptor beta chain comes out of a study of OX40 agonist ivuxolimab in advanced cancers. Study summary: Patients were infused with ivuxolimab every 2 weeks at 0.01 to 10 mg/kg. Mean age about 60 years, range 23 to 79; roughly 82% male. Broader study findings: Expanded peripheral T-cell antigen specificity went undetermined.

Details on this clone: Its specificity is unknown.

V shed 4 bases and J shed 0 bases, with 10 bases lying between them. The germline CDR1 and CDR2 sequences are SGHRS and YFSETQ. The CDR3 sequence is 14 residues long. Assay: immunoSEQ multiplex PCR; the TCRdb copy retains only in-frame clones and omits some. Of over 50,000 clones listed, approximately 86% are singletons. The sequence derives from an adult with an advanced solid tumor such as melanoma, head and neck, liver or kidney cancer. Sequences were derived from CD4+ or CD8+ T cells sorted from blood, sampled in a trial of the OX40 agonist ivuxolimab. V and J are TRBV5-1 and TRBJ1-2; D perhaps matches TRBD1 (5 bases). The CDR3 DNA sequence: TGCGCCAGCAGCCCGGGGGGGGCTAACTATGGCTACACCTTC. Protein: CASSPGGANYGYTF.